These 19 T cell receptor beta chains were all obtained from the same sample, sequenced in a study of cytomegalovirus exposure and HLA in healthy donors. 60 Vbeta and 13 Jbeta primers were used in PCR. Data came from immunoSEQ multiplex PCR; TCRdb stores just in-frame clones and leaves some out. Of a few hundred thousand clones in the sample, 80% to 95% were seen once. The sequencing input was PBMCs. The source of these receptors is a girl aged 2-10 years in good health and CMV-seronegative.

This sequence joins TRBV5-1 and TRBJ2-3; maybe TRBD1 (5 bases). The ends were cut back, 5 bases at V and 1 base at J, with 11 bases in the middle. Germline assignment: CDR1 SGHRS and CDR2 YFSETQ. This CDR3 spans 14 amino acids. In DNA, the CDR3 is TGCGCCAGCAGGAAACAGGAGCGCACAGATACGCAGTATTTT. It codes for CASRKQERTDTQYF.

The J gene is TRBJ2-3, the V gene TRBV6-6; the match to TRBD1 covers 9 bases. The CDR3 covers 16 residues. Germline lookup yields CDR1 MNHNY and CDR2 SVGAGI (reference sequence). The V gene end was trimmed by 6 bases and the J gene end by 0 bases; junction bases not matched to a gene: 7. CDR3 bases: TGTGCCAGCAGCAATCCGGGACAGGGTAGCACAGATACGCAGTATTTT. This translates into CASSNPGQGSTDTQYF.

V gene TRBV19 combines with J gene TRBJ1-4; a possible D gene is TRBD1 (5 bases). V gave up 6 bases and J gave up 7 bases, with 18 bases separating them. The CDR3 covers 15 residues. Looked up from germline, CDR1 is LNHDA and CDR2 is SQIVND (reference sequence). CDR3 nucleotide sequence: TGTGCCAGTAGGGCCTTACAGGTCGCGAGTGAAAAACTGTTTTTT. This encodes CASRALQVASEKLFF.

The chain links TRBV7-8 to TRBJ2-4; D is perhaps TRBD2 (5 bases). V lost 3 bases, J lost 10 bases, and 16 bases lay in between. The CDR3 runs to 14 residues. The germline CDR1 and CDR2 sequences are SGHVS and FQNEAQ. The CDR3 bases are TGTGCCAGCAGCTTTCCCCGGGATGAGGAGATTCAGTACTTC. Its protein is CASSFPRDEEIQYF.

This clone came up a few times. At one of its ends the junction is not consistent with the germline gene, which may arise from a read error. The CDR3 spells CASSGGGDNVLTF. The CDR3 bases are TGTGCCAGCAGCGGCGGGGGGGACAACGTCCTGACTTTC. The chain uses TRBV5-4 and TRBJ2-6; 9 positions agree with TRBD2. The CDR3 is made up of 13 amino acids. Germline CDR1 reads SGHNT; CDR2 reads YYREEE (reference sequence). Together with reference TRBV5-4 and TRBJ2-6, the CDR3 gives the full variable domain: ETGVTQSPTHLIKTRGQQVTLRCSSQSGHNTVSWYQQALGQGPQFIFQYYREEENGRGNFPPRFSGLQFPNYSSELNVNALELDDSALYLCASSGGGDNVLTFGAGSRLTVL.

A single count supports this clone. The rearrangement links TRBV5-6 to TRBJ1-2; 9 nucleotides match TRBD1. J gave up 9 bases and V 3 bases, and 6 bases lay outside the gene matches. This CDR3 contains 13 residues. The germline CDR1 and CDR2 sequences are SGHDT and YYEEEE. The CDR3: CASSSTGGASYTF. The CDR3 DNA reads TGTGCCAGCAGCTCCACAGGGGGCGCGAGCTACACCTTC. Drawing the rest from reference TRBV5-6 and TRBJ1-2, the complete variable domain is DAGVTQSPTHLIKTRGQQVTLRCSPKSGHDTVSWYQQALGQGPQFIFQYYEEEERQRGNFPDRFSGHQFPNYSSELNVNALLLGDSALYLCASSSTGGASYTFGSGTRLTVV.

The chain is built from TRBV19 and TRBJ2-1; TRBD2 agrees at 10 bases. Germline CDR1 is LNHDA and CDR2 is SQIVND (reference sequence). CDR3 size: 16 residues. V lost 3 bases to trimming and J lost 1 base; unmatched junction nucleotides: 3. The CDR3 DNA reads as TGTGCCAGTAGTATTAGCGGGGGGAGTTCCTACAATGAGCAGTTCTTC. It codes for CASSISGGSSYNEQFF.

This clone was observed a single time. V usage is TRBV18 and J usage is TRBJ2-7; the D gene is possibly TRBD1 (5 bases). The length of the CDR3 is 13 residues. Germline V gene sequence: CDR1 KGHSH, CDR2 LQKENI. V dropped 0 bases and J dropped 6 bases, with 9 bases sitting between them. The CDR3 loop reads CASSPPFRVEQYF. CDR3 nucleotides: TGTGCCAGCTCACCACCATTCAGGGTCGAGCAGTACTTC. The full variable domain, completed using reference TRBV18 and TRBJ2-7, is NAGVMQNPRHLVRRRGQEARLRCSPMKGHSHVYWYRQLPEEGLKFMVYLQKENIIDESGMPKERFSAEFPKEGPSILRIQQVVRGDSAAYFCASSPPFRVEQYFGPGTRLTVT.

The chain links TRBV4-1 to TRBJ2-1, with D maybe TRBD2 (6 bases). This CDR3 spans 15 amino acids. Per the germline V gene, CDR1 is MGHRA and CDR2 is YSYEKL. The V and J ends lost 0 bases and 0 bases respectively, with 6 bases between them. In nucleotides, the CDR3 is TGCGCCAGCAGCCAAGAGGGGGGCTCCTACAATGAGCAGTTCTTC. As protein: CASSQEGGSYNEQFF.

The rearrangement links TRBV9 to TRBJ2-7, with 7 bases matching TRBD1. Germline V gene lookup returns CDR1 SGDLS and CDR2 YYNGEE. The CDR3 has 14 residues. Unmatched junction bases numbered 7, after V lost 2 bases and J lost 5 bases. The CDR3 DNA is TGTGCCAGCAGCGTTTCGACAGGGTTTGACGAGCAGTACTTC. The encoded protein is CASSVSTGFDEQYF.

The V call is TRBV29-1, the J call TRBJ2-7; 8 positions agree with TRBD2. The germline gives CDR1 SQVTM, CDR2 ANQGSEA. This CDR3 has 16 amino acids. Trimming removed 0 bases from V and 0 bases from J; junction bases left unmatched: 7. The CDR3 here is CSVEDLELAASYEQYF. CDR3 coding DNA: TGCAGCGTTGAAGATCTTGAACTAGCGGCCTCCTACGAGCAGTACTTC.

J is TRBJ1-2 and V is TRBV5-6, with 7 bases aligning to TRBD1. Germline CDR1 reads SGHDT; CDR2 reads YYEEEE. The CDR3 runs 16 residues. With 0 bases clipped from V and 1 base from J, the junction kept 6 bases outside the gene matches. CDR3 in amino acids: CASSLGGGQNNYGYTF. The CDR3 nucleotides read TGTGCCAGCAGCTTGGGAGGGGGACAGAATAACTATGGCTACACCTTC.

The CDR3: CASSLLPSGSPGELFF. The DNA of the CDR3 is TGTGCCAGCAGTTTATTACCTAGCGGGAGTCCCGGGGAGCTGTTTTTT. The chain is built from TRBV27 and TRBJ2-2; the match to TRBD2 covers 10 bases. This CDR3 region has 16 residues. CDR1 is MNHEY, CDR2 SMNVEV, per germline (reference sequence). V lost 1 base and J lost 6; bases outside the gene matches: 5.

The rearrangement joins TRBV6-5 to TRBJ2-5; 10 nucleotides line up with TRBD1. V gave up 6 bases and J gave up 6 bases; unmatched junction bases: 10. The CDR3 totals 15 residues. CDR1 is MNHEY, CDR2 SVGAGI, per germline. The CDR3 is CASSQSDRGRKTQYF. The CDR3 DNA is TGTGCCAGCAGCCAATCCGACAGGGGGCGGAAGACCCAGTACTTC.

The V and J genes are TRBV9 and TRBJ2-7, with D perhaps TRBD2 (5 bases). Between the trimmed V and J ends, which lost 0 bases and 4 bases, there was a span of 17 bases. The CDR3 spans 16 residues. Germline CDR1 and CDR2: SGDLS and YYNGEE. Written as DNA, the CDR3 is TGTGCCAGCAGCGTAGGGCCCTCGGGGAACTTATACGAGCAGTACTTC. It yields the protein CASSVGPSGNLYEQYF. The full variable domain, completed using reference TRBV9 and TRBJ2-7, is DSGVTQTPKHLITATGQRVTLRCSPRSGDLSVYWYQQSLDQGLQFLIQYYNGEERAKGNILERFSAQQFPDLHSELNLSSLELGDSALYFCASSVGPSGNLYEQYFGPGTRLTVT.

The chain couples TRBV7-9 to TRBJ1-1; TRBD1 is a possible D gene (5 bases). Trimming stripped 2 bases from V and 1 base from J, with 8 bases between. Germline V CDR1 and CDR2: SEHNR, FQNEAQ (reference sequence). The CDR3 runs to 14 residues. The CDR3 spells CASSLFGGNTEAFF. The CDR3 DNA sequence: TGTGCCAGCAGCTTATTCGGGGGGAACACTGAAGCTTTCTTT.

This sequence joins TRBV30 and TRBJ2-1; 9 bases map to TRBD2. The V segment lost 3 bases and the J segment 4 bases; nucleotides outside the gene matches: 10. The CDR3 contains 16 residues. Germline CDR1 is GTSNPN and CDR2 is SVGIG (reference sequence). The CDR3 DNA reads as TGTGCCTGGAGACCCGCCCTAGCGGGGCTGTACAATGAGCAGTTCTTC. This translates into CAWRPALAGLYNEQFF.

The chain links TRBV7-2 to TRBJ2-3; D gene ambiguous. The germline V gene has CDR1 SGHTA and CDR2 FQGNSA. The V and J ends lost 5 bases and 4 bases respectively, with 13 bases between them. The CDR3 is 14 residues long. The CDR3 DNA sequence: TGTGCCAGCAGCCCGGTCGAGAGGTCAGATACGCAGTATTTT. As protein: CASSPVERSDTQYF.

This clone was seen once. The V and J genes are TRBV7-9 and TRBJ1-6; D is possibly TRBD1 (5 bases). Trimming took off 5 bases at V and 8 bases at J, with 16 bases between the two ends. This CDR3 comprises 15 residues. Germline-derived CDR1 and CDR2 are SEHNR and FQNEAQ (reference sequence). CDR3 protein: CASSRAGQGDSPLHF. In DNA form, the CDR3 reads TGTGCCAGCAGCCGGGCGGGGCAGGGAGATTCACCCCTCCACTTT.